The 19 T cell receptor beta chains given below trace back to one sample, sequenced in a study of radiotherapy plus CTLA-4 blockade in lung cancer (dated 2018 in TCRdb). Libraries were built with the immunoSEQ multiplex PCR assay. In its TCRdb copy, this immuneACCESS table keeps in-frame sequences only and misses some clones. Where compared with another copy, unresolved V genes explain less than half of these, and the others have no known cause. Present in this sample are nearly 95,000 clones, roughly 80% of which were seen just once. In total, the top ten clones hold roughly 26% of the sample. This specimen consisted of peripheral blood, obtained from a patient treated with radiotherapy plus ipilimumab. These receptors all stem from a human donor with non-small cell lung cancer that progressed on radiotherapy plus ipilimumab.

This chain links TRBV7-2 with TRBJ2-1; 10 bases align to TRBD2. The junction had 9 bases not matched to a gene; V was cut back by 3 bases and J by 10 bases. The CDR3 is 15 residues long. In germline, CDR1 is SGHTA, CDR2 FQGNSA. For the CDR3, the DNA is TGTGCCAGCAGCTTGGGGCCTAGCGGGAGTCAAGAGCAGTTCTTC. Translated: CASSLGPSGSQEQFF. The full variable domain, rest sourced from reference TRBV7-2 and TRBJ2-1, is GAGVSQSPSNKVTEKGKDVELRCDPISGHTALYWYRQSLGQGLEFLIYFQGNSAPDKSGLPSDRFSAERTGGSVSTLTIQRTQQEDSAVYLCASSLGPSGSQEQFFGPGTRLTVL.

The chain uses TRBV29-1 and TRBJ2-2; no clear D gene. Germline V gene data show CDR1 as SQVTM and CDR2 as ANQGSEA. The CDR3 runs 13 residues. This CDR3 reads CLGVNPNTGELFF. The DNA for the CDR3 is TGCCTTGGAGTAAACCCAAACACCGGGGAGCTGTTTTTT.

This clone was observed a handful of times. V gene TRBV25-1 combines with J gene TRBJ2-1; either TRBD1 or TRBD2 may supply D (5 bases each). The CDR3 loop spans 16 amino acids. Germline V gene sequence: CDR1 MGHDK, CDR2 SYGVNS. The V gene lost 10 bases and the J gene lost 0 bases, with 19 bases spanning the gap. The CDR3 spells CATTSGAERSYNEQFF. The CDR3 nucleotides are TGTGCCACAACCTCCGGGGCGGAGCGCTCCTACAATGAGCAGTTCTTC.

The chain combines TRBV5-4 with TRBJ2-7; D is ambiguous. V lost 4 bases, J lost 5 bases, and 7 bases lay in between. CDR3 length equals 11 residues. Per the germline V gene, CDR1 is SGHNT and CDR2 is YYREEE (reference sequence). In nucleotides, the CDR3 is TGTGCCAGCAGCCTCGGACACGAGCAGTACGTC. Translated, it gives CASSLGHEQYV.

As to this clone: Its ends do not fully match the called genes, so a read error is possible. This sequence joins TRBV7-7 and TRBJ2-1, with TRBD2 identical over 9 bases. Per the germline V gene, CDR1 is SSHAT and CDR2 is FNYEAQ (reference sequence). This CDR3 is built from 15 residues. The CDR3 DNA sequence: TGTGCTAGCAGCTTAGGGGGACTAGCTACAGATGAGCAGTTCTTC. This encodes CASSLGGLATDEQFF. Based on the CDR3 plus reference TRBV7-7 and TRBJ2-1, the full variable domain is GAGVSQSPRYKVTKRGQDVTLRCDPISSHATLYWYQQALGQGPEFLTYFNYEAQPDKSGLPSDRFSAERPEGSISTLTIQRTEQRDSAMYRCASSLGGLATDEQFFGPGTRLTVL.

The V call is TRBV5-1, the J call TRBJ2-1; D unresolved. The CDR3 is 15 residues long. V was clipped by 0 bases and J by 4 bases, with 11 bases between them. Germline V gene sequence: CDR1 SGHRS, CDR2 YFSETQ. CDR3 bases: TGCGCCAGCAGCTTGGAGGCCCTCCCGTACAATGAGCAGTTCTTC. This gives the protein CASSLEALPYNEQFF. Full variable domain (outside the CDR3, taken from reference TRBV5-1 and TRBJ2-1): KAGVTQTPRYLIKTRGQQVTLSCSPISGHRSVSWYQQTPGQGLQFLFEYFSETQRNKGNFPGRFSGRQFSNSRSEMNVSTLELGDSALYLCASSLEALPYNEQFFGPGTRLTVL.

In this sample, this clone turned up a few times. The chain is built from TRBV7-9 and TRBJ2-1; a possible D gene is TRBD1 (6 bases). In germline, CDR1 is SEHNR, CDR2 FQNEAQ (reference sequence). This CDR3 region has 15 residues. Trimming cost V 2 bases and J 5 bases, with 13 bases left between them. The CDR3 sequence is CASSLWGRGDNEQFF. Here the CDR3 DNA reads TGTGCCAGCAGCTTATGGGGGCGTGGGGACAATGAGCAGTTCTTC.

This clone has just a few counts. This chain connects TRBV6-1 to TRBJ1-3; 8 nucleotides align to TRBD1. V was pared by 6 bases and J by 2 bases, with 6 bases of the junction left unmatched. Germline assignment: CDR1 MNHNS and CDR2 SASEGT. CDR3 length: 15 residues. CDR3 DNA: TGTGCCAGCAGAAGGACAGGGACGGCTGGAAACACCATATATTTT. Protein: CASRRTGTAGNTIYF.

The rearrangement joins TRBV6-6 to TRBJ2-3; D gene unclear. This CDR3 has 16 amino acids. V was clipped by 0 bases and J by 0 bases, with 10 bases between them. Germline V gene sequence: CDR1 MNHNY, CDR2 SVGAGI (reference sequence). DNA of the CDR3: TGTGCCAGCAGTTACTCCCCCAGCGCTAGCACAGATACGCAGTATTTT. Its protein product is CASSYSPSASTDTQYF.

This clone was counted only a few times. The DNA of the CDR3 is TGTGCCTGGAGTGTAACCGCTGGAAACACCATATATTTT. Its translation: CAWSVTAGNTIYF. This rearrangement joins TRBV30 to TRBJ1-3, with D unclear. Per germline, CDR1 GTSNPN and CDR2 SVGIG (reference sequence). There are 13 residues in the CDR3. V was trimmed by 0 bases and J by 2 bases, leaving 5 bases between them. Looking up the rest from reference TRBV30 and TRBJ1-3 gives the full variable domain: SQTIHQWPATLVQPVGSPLSLECTVEGTSNPNLYWYRQAAGRGLQLLFYSVGIGQISSEVPQNLSASRPQDRQFILSSKKLLLSDSGFYLCAWSVTAGNTIYFGEGSWLTVV.

There are a few counts of this clone. This chain uses TRBV7-8 with TRBJ1-2, with 10 positions matching TRBD1. The CDR3 is 15 amino acids. J was trimmed by 3 bases and V by 5 bases; bases with no gene match: 6. Germline CDR1 SGHVS, CDR2 FQNEAQ. In DNA form, the CDR3 reads TGTGCCAGCAGCCCGGGACAGGGGCTGGACTATGGCTACACCTTC. This sequence encodes CASSPGQGLDYGYTF. Complete variable domain (other parts from reference TRBV7-8 and TRBJ1-2): GAGVSQSPRYKVAKRGQDVALRCDPISGHVSLFWYQQALGQGPEFLTYFQNEAQLDKSGLPSDRFFAERPEGSVSTLKIQRTQQEDSAVYLCASSPGQGLDYGYTFGSGTRLTVV.

This chain connects TRBV7-9 to TRBJ2-1; D is ambiguous. The CDR3 covers 15 residues. V lost 2 bases, J lost 4 bases, and 12 bases lay in between. From germline, CDR1 is SEHNR and CDR2 FQNEAQ (reference sequence). The chain's CDR3 is CASSLNAQGYNEQFF. The CDR3 nucleotides read TGTGCCAGCAGCTTAAACGCGCAAGGTTACAATGAGCAGTTCTTC. Full variable domain (outside the CDR3, taken from reference TRBV7-9 and TRBJ2-1): DTGVSQNPRHKITKRGQNVTFRCDPISEHNRLYWYRQTLGQGPEFLTYFQNEAQLEKSRLLSDRFSAERPKGSFSTLEIQRTEQGDSAMYLCASSLNAQGYNEQFFGPGTRLTVL.

The V and J genes are TRBV27 and TRBJ2-3; the match to TRBD2 covers 15 bases. CDR1 is MNHEY, CDR2 SMNVEV, per germline (reference sequence). V shed 6 bases and J 0 bases; nucleotides not matched to a gene: 1. The CDR3 has 16 residues. CDR3: CASRGLAGGSTDTQYF. The CDR3 DNA is TGTGCCAGCAGAGGACTAGCGGGAGGGAGCACAGATACGCAGTATTTT.

The V gene is TRBV5-1, the J gene TRBJ2-7, with 11 nucleotides matching TRBD1. This CDR3 region has 15 residues. Germline CDR1 reads SGHRS; CDR2 reads YFSETQ. V lost 4 bases and J lost 4; bases outside the gene matches: 7. The CDR3 nucleotides read TGCGCCAGCAGCCCGCGGACAGGGGGCTCGTACGAGCAGTACTTC. It encodes CASSPRTGGSYEQYF.

V is TRBV27 and J is TRBJ2-1; D perhaps matches TRBD2 (6 bases). Germline assignment: CDR1 MNHEY and CDR2 SMNVEV (reference sequence). The germline V and J ends were trimmed by 3 bases and 2 bases, with 8 bases remaining between them. The CDR3 totals 14 residues. CDR3 sequence: CASSFSGAYNEQFF. The CDR3 DNA sequence: TGTGCCAGCAGTTTTTCGGGGGCCTACAATGAGCAGTTCTTC.

V gene TRBV12-5 combines with J gene TRBJ2-1, with 9 bases fitting TRBD2. Germline V gene lookup returns CDR1 LGHNT and CDR2 FRNRAP. V shed 11 bases, J shed 8 bases, and the junction held 16 bases outside the gene matches. The length of the CDR3 is 15 residues. The CDR3 region has the DNA TGTGCTGGACGACAAAGCGGGAGGCTCGAGGATGAGCAGTTCTTC. Translating gives CAGRQSGRLEDEQFF.

This chain joins TRBV7-9 and TRBJ2-2; D gene uncertain. Per the germline V gene, CDR1 is SEHNR and CDR2 is FQNEAQ (reference sequence). V was pared by 6 bases and J by 0 bases, with 14 bases between. CDR3 length: 16 amino acids. This CDR3 is CASSRPGSTNTGELFF. The CDR3 nucleotides are TGTGCCAGCAGTCGACCCGGGTCTACGAACACCGGGGAGCTGTTTTTT.

The chain links TRBV9 to TRBJ2-1, with TRBD2 matching over 9 bases. This CDR3 has 18 amino acids. CDR1 is SGDLS, CDR2 YYNGEE, per germline. With V trimmed by 4 bases and J by 2 bases, 13 bases remained unmatched. This CDR3 is CASSKWTSAYEPYNEQFF. CDR3 coding DNA: TGTGCCAGCAGCAAATGGACTAGCGCCTACGAACCCTACAATGAGCAGTTCTTC. The complete variable domain, with remaining parts taken from reference TRBV9 and TRBJ2-1, reads DSGVTQTPKHLITATGQRVTLRCSPRSGDLSVYWYQQSLDQGLQFLIQYYNGEERAKGNILERFSAQQFPDLHSELNLSSLELGDSALYFCASSKWTSAYEPYNEQFFGPGTRLTVL.

This clone has just one count. The V call is TRBV13, the J call TRBJ2-1, with D perhaps matching TRBD2 (5 bases). This CDR3 has 13 residues. Germline V gene sequence: CDR1 PRHDT, CDR2 FYEKMQ (reference sequence). V lost 1 base to trimming and J lost 8 bases, with 9 bases between them. CDR3 DNA: TGTGCCAGCAGCTTAGAGAGCGGCCATGAGCAGTTCTTC. Encoded protein: CASSLESGHEQFF.